The clone carrying this T cell receptor beta chain was picked up one time. What it binds is unknown. A much larger clone sits a single nucleotide away, making a read error possible. The data were taken from a study of tumor-infiltrating lymphocytes in primary liver carcinoma. Study overall: Male and female patients aged 30 to 69 years made up the cohort. Yields of productive TCRbeta reads ranged from roughly 3.5 to 7.5 million per sample and were similar across tissue types. Overall study results and limits: Tumors had a top-250-clone fraction that was significantly higher than blood (p = 0.039).

The germline V gene has CDR1 SGHNT and CDR2 YYREEE (reference sequence). The CDR3 runs to 11 residues. The researchers produced TCR beta cDNA from roughly 500 ng total RNA with a constant-region primer. Library construction for TCR beta comprised three nested multiplex PCR rounds performed with slightly modified ARM-PCR. The first two PCR rounds used TRBV1-TRBV30 forward primers with a C-beta reverse primer, roughly 11 cycles each. TCRdb processed the multiplex PCR reads anew with MiXCR; each CDR3 protein has one entry. The data hold approximately 320,000 distinct CDR3 sequences, with almost 60% observed a single time. Unsorted whole blood yielded blood RNA, and germline DNA was extracted as well. The researchers drew about 4 milliliters of peripheral blood before surgery.

The genes are TRBV5-4 and TRBJ2-1; 7 bases fit TRBD2. The sequencing sample was made of peripheral blood. This clonotype was sampled from a woman aged 25 to 39 with primary liver carcinoma and hepatitis B virus infection. CDR3 region: CVSSLAGEQFF. Here the CDR3 DNA reads TGTGTCAGCAGCTTAGCGGGTGAGCAGTTCTTC.